The clone carrying this TCR beta chain has a single count. These data belong to a study of control samples from healthy donors and cancer patients. Germline-derived CDR1 and CDR2 are SGHVS and FQNEAQ. With 5 bases clipped from V and 2 bases from J, the junction kept 9 bases outside the gene matches. This CDR3 has 15 residues. Repertoires were generated with immunoSEQ multiplex PCR, while TCRdb's copy carries only in-frame clones and drops some. The sample comprises around 100,000 clones, approximately 86% of which are singletons, and 11% to 15% rests with the top ten. This clonotype originated in a man younger than 40 in good health. This chain joins TRBV7-8 and TRBJ2-7; 7 bases align to TRBD2. Specimen: blood. CDR3 nucleotide sequence: TGTGCCAGCAGCCCTCCTGGGGGGGGTACCTACGAGCAGTACTTC. Translation: CASSPPGGGTYEQYF.